What follows is one TCR beta chain and its context. Some clones are missing from TCRdb's copy, which holds only in-frame ones; the method was immunoSEQ multiplex PCR. The table records over 250,000 clones, about 90% of them present only once. The CDR3 length is 16 residues. The germline CDR1 and CDR2 sequences are SGDLS and YYNGEE. V dropped 2 bases and J dropped 6; count of bases not matched to a gene: 3. This sample was taken from a study of cytomegalovirus exposure and HLA in healthy donors. The chain joins TRBV9 to TRBJ2-1, with 15 bases that match TRBD2. This receptor was obtained from a woman under 40 in good health and CMV-seropositive. Sequenced sample: PBMCs. The CDR3 DNA sequence: TGTGCCAGCAGCGTGGGGACTAGCGGGGGGCTCAATGAGCAGTTCTTC. Translated: CASSVGTSGGLNEQFF.